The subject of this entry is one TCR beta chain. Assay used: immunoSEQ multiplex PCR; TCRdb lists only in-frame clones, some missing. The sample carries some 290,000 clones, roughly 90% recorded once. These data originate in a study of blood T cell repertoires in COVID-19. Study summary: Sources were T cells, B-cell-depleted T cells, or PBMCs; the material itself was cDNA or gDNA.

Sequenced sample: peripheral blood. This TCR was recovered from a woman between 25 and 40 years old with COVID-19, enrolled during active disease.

The CDR3 nucleotides read TGTGCCAGCAGCTTGGCCGGGGCTCAGGGGGACATTCAGTACTTC. Its protein product is CASSLAGAQGDIQYF. The chain couples TRBV5-6 to TRBJ2-4; TRBD1 matches at 7 bases. Germline lookup yields CDR1 SGHDT and CDR2 YYEEEE. There are 15 residues in the CDR3. V was pared by 0 bases and J by 8 bases, with 8 bases of the junction left unmatched.